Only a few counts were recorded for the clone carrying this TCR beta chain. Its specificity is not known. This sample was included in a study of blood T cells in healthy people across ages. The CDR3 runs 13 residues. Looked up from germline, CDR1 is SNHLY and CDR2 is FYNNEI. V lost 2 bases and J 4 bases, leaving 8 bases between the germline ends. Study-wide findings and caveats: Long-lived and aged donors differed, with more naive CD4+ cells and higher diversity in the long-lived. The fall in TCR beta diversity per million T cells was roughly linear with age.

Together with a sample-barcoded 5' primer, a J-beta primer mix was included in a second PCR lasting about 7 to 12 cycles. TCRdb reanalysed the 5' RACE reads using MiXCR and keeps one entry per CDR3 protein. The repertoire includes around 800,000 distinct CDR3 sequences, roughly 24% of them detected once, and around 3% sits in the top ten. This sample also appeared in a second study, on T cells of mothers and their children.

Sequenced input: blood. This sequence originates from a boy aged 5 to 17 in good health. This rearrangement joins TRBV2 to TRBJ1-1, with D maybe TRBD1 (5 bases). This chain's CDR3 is CASSEFGGTEAFF. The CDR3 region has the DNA TGTGCCAGCAGTGAATTTGGGGGCACTGAAGCTTTCTTT.